The rows below give T cell receptor beta chains drawn from one sample of a study of T cell responses to AZD1222 COVID-19 vaccine. The protocol was immunoSEQ multiplex PCR, while the TCRdb copy is restricted to in-frame clones and leaves out a portion. The table lists some 150,000 clones, around 94% of them singletons. The material was peripheral blood, obtained on day 0 of AZD1222 vaccination. These receptors came from an adult in good health. The CDR3 runs from the conserved cysteine through the conserved F or W. Each record gives: J gene, clone size, D gene, V gene, CDR3 protein, CDR3 DNA. The D gene is left open where the match is weak. Clone size is given for some rows only: seen once, a few or many times, or a class if the clone is expanded.

j_call: TRBJ2-3
clone_size: NA
d_call: TRBD2
v_call: TRBV3-1/TRBV3-2
cdr3_aa: CASSPRPAGADTQYF
cdr3_nt: TGTGCCAGCAGCCCTCGTCCAGCGGGAGCAGATACGCAGTATTTT

j_call: TRBJ2-5
clone_size: NA
d_call: NA
v_call: TRBV7-9
cdr3_aa: CASSLYLADQETQYF
cdr3_nt: TGTGCCAGCAGCTTATACCTAGCCGACCAAGAGACCCAGTACTTC

j_call: TRBJ2-7
clone_size: once
d_call: NA
v_call: TRBV21-1
cdr3_aa: CASSKGNPDKPKAYEQYF
cdr3_nt: TGTGCCAGCAGCAAAGGCAACCCCGACAAACCGAAGGCCTACGAGCAGTACTTC

j_call: TRBJ1-1
clone_size: once
d_call: NA
v_call: TRBV29-1
cdr3_aa: CSVEGGHLNTEAFF
cdr3_nt: TGCAGCGTTGAAGGGGGACATCTTAACACTGAAGCTTTCTTT

j_call: TRBJ2-1
clone_size: NA
d_call: TRBD2
v_call: TRBV9
cdr3_aa: CASSVGPPGTSGNQFF
cdr3_nt: TGTGCCAGCAGCGTAGGACCACCTGGGACTAGCGGGAATCAGTTCTTC

j_call: TRBJ2-1
clone_size: NA
d_call: TRBD2
v_call: TRBV12-3/TRBV12-4
cdr3_aa: CASSFAGGKEQFF
cdr3_nt: TGTGCCAGCAGTTTCGCGGGAGGGAAAGAGCAGTTCTTC

j_call: TRBJ1-5
clone_size: NA
d_call: TRBD1
v_call: TRBV27
cdr3_aa: CASSFAGGLGQPQHF
cdr3_nt: TGTGCCAGCAGTTTCGCAGGGGGGCTAGGGCAGCCCCAGCATTTT

j_call: TRBJ1-1
clone_size: NA
d_call: TRBD1
v_call: TRBV7-8
cdr3_aa: CASSLGGTGQTEAFF
cdr3_nt: TGTGCCAGCAGCTTAGGGGGGACAGGGCAAACTGAAGCTTTCTTT

j_call: TRBJ2-5
clone_size: NA
d_call: NA
v_call: TRBV6-1
cdr3_aa: CASSEARGRETQYF
cdr3_nt: TGTGCCAGCAGTGAAGCGCGGGGACGCGAGACCCAGTACTTC

j_call: TRBJ2-1
clone_size: once
d_call: NA
v_call: TRBV9
cdr3_aa: CASSAEQGVVNEQFF
cdr3_nt: TGTGCCAGCAGCGCCGAACAGGGAGTGGTCAATGAGCAGTTCTTC

j_call: TRBJ1-1
clone_size: NA
d_call: NA
v_call: TRBV27
cdr3_aa: CASSPVFGEAFF
cdr3_nt: TGTGCCAGCAGCCCGGTGTTCGGTGAAGCTTTCTTT

j_call: TRBJ2-3
clone_size: NA
d_call: NA
v_call: TRBV15
cdr3_aa: CATSSVSGRVSTDTQYF
cdr3_nt: TGTGCCACCAGCAGCGTATCGGGCAGGGTTAGCACAGATACGCAGTATTTT

j_call: TRBJ2-4
clone_size: NA
d_call: TRBD1
v_call: TRBV10-2
cdr3_aa: CATLDRGLESIQYF
cdr3_nt: TGCGCCACCTTGGACAGGGGGCTTGAGAGCATTCAGTACTTC

j_call: TRBJ1-1
clone_size: once
d_call: NA
v_call: TRBV7-8
cdr3_aa: CASSLLGGRTEAFF
cdr3_nt: TGTGCCAGCAGCTTATTGGGGGGGCGAACTGAAGCTTTCTTT

j_call: TRBJ2-7
clone_size: NA
d_call: TRBD2
v_call: TRBV7-8
cdr3_aa: CASSLAGAGAYEQYF
cdr3_nt: TGTGCCAGCAGCTTAGCAGGCGCGGGAGCCTACGAGCAGTACTTC

j_call: TRBJ1-5
clone_size: NA
d_call: TRBD1
v_call: TRBV30
cdr3_aa: CAWSMDRLFNQPQHF
cdr3_nt: TGTGCCTGGAGTATGGACAGGTTATTCAATCAGCCCCAGCATTTT

j_call: TRBJ1-2
clone_size: NA
d_call: NA
v_call: TRBV29-1
cdr3_aa: CSSGGDYGYTF
cdr3_nt: TGCAGCTCCGGAGGAGACTATGGCTACACCTTC

j_call: TRBJ2-3
clone_size: NA
d_call: NA
v_call: TRBV7-7
cdr3_aa: CASSPGWSDTQYF
cdr3_nt: TGTGCCAGCAGCCCGGGTTGGTCAGATACGCAGTATTTT

j_call: TRBJ1-4
clone_size: NA
d_call: TRBD1
v_call: TRBV4-1
cdr3_aa: CASSQETGGYEKLFF
cdr3_nt: TGCGCCAGCAGCCAAGAGACAGGGGGCTATGAAAAACTGTTTTTT

j_call: TRBJ1-4
clone_size: NA
d_call: NA
v_call: TRBV18
cdr3_aa: CASSPQGSSTNEKLFF
cdr3_nt: TGTGCCAGCTCACCTCAGGGGTCTTCAACTAATGAAAAACTGTTTTTT

j_call: TRBJ1-4
clone_size: NA
d_call: NA
v_call: TRBV6-1
cdr3_aa: CASSDHDWATNEKLFF
cdr3_nt: TGTGCCAGCAGTGATCACGATTGGGCGACTAATGAAAAACTGTTTTTT

j_call: TRBJ1-5
clone_size: NA
d_call: TRBD1
v_call: TRBV19
cdr3_aa: CASTTGTLAAQHF
cdr3_nt: TGTGCCAGTACGACAGGGACCCTAGCGGCCCAGCATTTT

j_call: TRBJ1-4
clone_size: NA
d_call: NA
v_call: TRBV10-3
cdr3_aa: CAIREDPATNEKLFF
cdr3_nt: TGTGCCATCAGGGAGGATCCAGCAACTAATGAAAAACTGTTTTTT

j_call: TRBJ1-1
clone_size: NA
d_call: NA
v_call: TRBV4-2
cdr3_aa: CASSHGQKNTEAFF
cdr3_nt: TGTGCCAGCAGCCACGGACAGAAGAACACTGAAGCTTTCTTT

j_call: TRBJ1-1
clone_size: NA
d_call: TRBD1
v_call: TRBV11-1
cdr3_aa: CASSYEAGTGGRAFF
cdr3_nt: TGTGCCAGCAGCTACGAGGCCGGGACAGGGGGCCGAGCTTTCTTT

j_call: TRBJ1-1
clone_size: NA
d_call: NA
v_call: TRBV20-1
cdr3_aa: CSARDQGEAFF
cdr3_nt: TGCAGTGCTAGAGATCAGGGAGAAGCTTTCTTT

j_call: TRBJ2-2
clone_size: NA
d_call: TRBD1
v_call: TRBV19
cdr3_aa: CASSMTGRNTGELFF
cdr3_nt: TGTGCCAGTAGTATGACAGGGAGAAACACCGGGGAGCTGTTTTTT

j_call: TRBJ1-1
clone_size: few
d_call: NA
v_call: TRBV18
cdr3_aa: CASSPLDQRQMNTEAFF
cdr3_nt: TGTGCCAGCTCACCACTAGATCAACGACAGATGAACACTGAAGCTTTCTTT

j_call: TRBJ1-3
clone_size: NA
d_call: NA
v_call: TRBV7-6
cdr3_aa: CASSQGTGNTIYF
cdr3_nt: TGTGCCAGCAGCCAGGGTACTGGAAACACCATATATTTT

j_call: TRBJ2-2
clone_size: once
d_call: NA
v_call: TRBV27
cdr3_aa: CASSLLSVGATNTGELFF
cdr3_nt: TGTGCCAGCAGTTTATTATCGGTGGGAGCGACGAACACCGGGGAGCTGTTTTTT

j_call: TRBJ1-1
clone_size: NA
d_call: NA
v_call: TRBV6-5
cdr3_aa: CASRTRGENTEAFF
cdr3_nt: TGTGCCAGCAGGACGAGAGGGGAGAACACTGAAGCTTTCTTT

j_call: TRBJ2-3
clone_size: NA
d_call: NA
v_call: TRBV5-1
cdr3_aa: CASSLAVDSGQGTQYF
cdr3_nt: TGCGCCAGCAGCTTGGCCGTGGACTCGGGCCAAGGTACGCAGTATTTT

j_call: TRBJ1-2
clone_size: NA
d_call: TRBD1
v_call: TRBV4-1
cdr3_aa: CASSQDRRPNGYTF
cdr3_nt: TGCGCCAGCAGCCAGGACAGGAGACCAAATGGCTACACCTTC

j_call: TRBJ1-2
clone_size: NA
d_call: TRBD1
v_call: TRBV18
cdr3_aa: CASSPPGQGHTGYTF
cdr3_nt: TGTGCCAGCTCACCACCGGGACAGGGTCATACTGGCTACACCTTC

j_call: TRBJ1-1
clone_size: NA
d_call: NA
v_call: TRBV18
cdr3_aa: CASSPKQNTEAFF
cdr3_nt: TGTGCCAGCTCACCCAAACAGAACACTGAAGCTTTCTTT

j_call: TRBJ2-2
clone_size: few
d_call: NA
v_call: TRBV6-5
cdr3_aa: CASSSDSNTGELFF
cdr3_nt: TGTGCCAGCAGTTCGGACTCGAACACCGGGGAGCTGTTTTTT

j_call: TRBJ2-4
clone_size: NA
d_call: NA
v_call: TRBV7-9
cdr3_aa: CASSHREVDKNIQYF
cdr3_nt: TGTGCCAGCAGCCACCGAGAGGTAGACAAAAACATTCAGTACTTC

j_call: TRBJ2-4
clone_size: few
d_call: NA
v_call: TRBV16
cdr3_aa: CASSQENIQYF
cdr3_nt: TGTGCCAGCAGCCAGGAAAACATTCAGTACTTC

j_call: TRBJ2-1
clone_size: NA
d_call: NA
v_call: TRBV30
cdr3_aa: CAWSDYGEQFF
cdr3_nt: TGTGCCTGGAGTGATTACGGTGAGCAGTTCTTC

j_call: TRBJ1-1
clone_size: NA
d_call: NA
v_call: TRBV5-6
cdr3_aa: CASSPGGTEAFF
cdr3_nt: TGTGCCAGCAGCCCGGGGGGGACTGAAGCTTTCTTT

j_call: TRBJ2-2
clone_size: once
d_call: NA
v_call: TRBV28
cdr3_aa: CASSPGWVGTGELFF
cdr3_nt: TGTGCCAGCAGCCCTGGATGGGTCGGCACCGGGGAGCTGTTTTTT

j_call: TRBJ2-1
clone_size: NA
d_call: TRBD1
v_call: TRBV6-5
cdr3_aa: CASSRQGQNNEQFF
cdr3_nt: TGTGCCAGCAGTAGACAGGGTCAAAACAATGAGCAGTTCTTC

j_call: TRBJ1-4
clone_size: NA
d_call: NA
v_call: TRBV29-1
cdr3_aa: CSVESLDGETTGGYAEKLFF
cdr3_nt: TGCAGCGTTGAGAGTTTGGACGGGGAGACCACAGGCGGGTACGCTGAAAAACTGTTTTTT

j_call: TRBJ2-1
clone_size: NA
d_call: TRBD2
v_call: TRBV5-1
cdr3_aa: CASSPSGTYNEQFF
cdr3_nt: TGCGCCAGCAGCCCTAGCGGGACCTACAATGAGCAGTTCTTC

j_call: TRBJ2-5
clone_size: NA
d_call: NA
v_call: TRBV11-3
cdr3_aa: CASSPRPGETQYF
cdr3_nt: TGTGCCAGCAGCCCCCGACCGGGGGAGACCCAGTACTTC

j_call: TRBJ1-6
clone_size: NA
d_call: NA
v_call: TRBV6-1
cdr3_aa: CASSELGQTTKSPLHF
cdr3_nt: TGTGCCAGCAGTGAACTGGGACAAACCACGAAGTCACCCCTCCACTTT

j_call: TRBJ2-7
clone_size: once
d_call: NA
v_call: TRBV3-1/TRBV3-2
cdr3_aa: CASSQVAGNDEQYF
cdr3_nt: TGTGCCAGCAGCCAAGTCGCGGGCAACGACGAGCAGTACTTC

j_call: TRBJ2-7
clone_size: NA
d_call: NA
v_call: TRBV11-2
cdr3_aa: CASSLDLGYEQYF
cdr3_nt: TGTGCCAGCAGCTTAGATCTCGGTTACGAGCAGTACTTC

j_call: TRBJ2-3
clone_size: NA
d_call: TRBD1
v_call: TRBV6-1
cdr3_aa: CASSEADRGRGTDTQYF
cdr3_nt: TGTGCCAGCAGTGAAGCGGACAGGGGTCGTGGCACAGATACGCAGTATTTT

j_call: TRBJ2-2
clone_size: NA
d_call: TRBD1
v_call: TRBV30
cdr3_aa: CACRGQGNTGELFF
cdr3_nt: TGTGCCTGCAGGGGACAGGGAAACACCGGGGAGCTGTTTTTT

j_call: TRBJ2-5
clone_size: NA
d_call: NA
v_call: TRBV5-4
cdr3_aa: CASSLDGIRGEETQYF
cdr3_nt: TGTGCCAGCAGCTTGGACGGGATCAGAGGGGAAGAGACCCAGTACTTC

j_call: TRBJ2-2
clone_size: NA
d_call: NA
v_call: TRBV10-2
cdr3_aa: CASAHKATGELFF
cdr3_nt: TGCGCCAGCGCCCATAAGGCCACCGGGGAGCTGTTTTTT

j_call: TRBJ1-2
clone_size: NA
d_call: TRBD1
v_call: TRBV5-1
cdr3_aa: CASSGDRERANYGYTF
cdr3_nt: TGCGCCAGCAGCGGGGACAGGGAGAGAGCTAACTATGGCTACACCTTC

j_call: TRBJ1-2
clone_size: NA
d_call: TRBD1
v_call: TRBV7-9
cdr3_aa: CASSLTGTGAFDGYTF
cdr3_nt: TGTGCCAGCAGCTTAACCGGGACAGGGGCTTTTGATGGCTACACCTTC

j_call: TRBJ1-3
clone_size: NA
d_call: NA
v_call: TRBV5-1
cdr3_aa: CASTLGFGNTIYF
cdr3_nt: TGCGCCAGCACCTTGGGGTTCGGAAACACCATATATTTT

j_call: TRBJ1-5
clone_size: NA
d_call: NA
v_call: TRBV5-1
cdr3_aa: CAIKSGGNQPQHF
cdr3_nt: TGCGCCATCAAGTCGGGTGGCAATCAGCCCCAGCATTTT

j_call: TRBJ2-6
clone_size: NA
d_call: NA
v_call: TRBV29-1
cdr3_aa: CSVEERRASGGANVLTF
cdr3_nt: TGCAGCGTTGAAGAAAGGCGGGCCTCTGGGGGGGCCAACGTCCTGACTTTC